The source of this T cell receptor beta chain is a study of identical twins. V was pared by 7 bases and J by 0 bases, with 6 bases of the junction left unmatched. The CDR3 covers 15 residues. This clonotype was seen ten or more times. The target antigen is unknown. Study observations and caveats: The presence of invariant MAIT and iNKT cells could partly confound analyses of zero-insertion sequences. Excess low generation probability was seen in twin-shared out-of-frame alpha sequences.

Healthy Caucasians were all of the donors. TCRdb redid the calling of the 5' RACE reads with MiXCR, one entry per CDR3 protein. The table has some 1,600,000 distinct CDR3 sequences, under 35% seen once. The receptor's source is a newborn girl in good health. What was sequenced was cord blood. The chain links TRBV12-3 or TRBV12-4 to TRBJ2-1; 7 nucleotides align to TRBD2. The chain's CDR3 is CASTPGLSSYNEQFF. CDR3 bases: TGTGCCAGCACCCCGGGACTAAGCTCCTACAATGAGCAGTTCTTC.